Below are 17 T cell receptor beta chains sequenced from a single sample in a study of blood T cell repertoires in COVID-19. Generated by immunoSEQ multiplex PCR, the TCRdb table keeps only in-frame clones and is missing some. The table has under 250,000 clones, approximately 90% seen once; the top ten hold roughly 0.7%. The sequencing sample was made of peripheral blood. These receptor sequences come from a man in his forties or fifties with acute or convalescent COVID-19.

CDR3 sequence reads: CASRLAGSYNEQFF. CDR3 in DNA: TGTGCCAGCAGACTAGCGGGGTCCTACAATGAGCAGTTCTTC. The rearrangement links TRBV27 to TRBJ2-1, with 10 bases identical to TRBD2. V gave up 6 bases and J gave up 1 base; unmatched junction bases: 0. Germline V gene lookup returns CDR1 MNHEY and CDR2 SMNVEV (reference sequence). The CDR3 runs 14 residues.

This clone showed up just a few times. The chain links TRBV7-9 to TRBJ1-1; the D gene is possibly TRBD1 (6 bases). Germline-derived CDR1 and CDR2 are SEHNR and FQNEAQ (reference sequence). V was clipped by 5 bases and J by 2 bases, with 12 bases between them. This CDR3 region has 14 residues. CDR3 DNA: TGTGCCAGCAGCCCCTGGACAGCCAACACTGAAGCTTTCTTT. This sequence encodes CASSPWTANTEAFF.

The chain has TRBV19 and TRBJ2-1, with D possibly matching TRBD1 (6 bases). The germline V and J ends were trimmed by 3 bases and 0 bases, with 12 bases remaining between them. This CDR3 region has 16 residues. The germline V gene encodes CDR1 LNHDA and CDR2 SQIVND (reference sequence). The CDR3, as DNA: TGTGCCAGTAGTATGGGCGGACAGAACTCCTACAATGAGCAGTTCTTC. Protein sequence: CASSMGGQNSYNEQFF.

This rearrangement joins TRBV29-1 to TRBJ2-7; 11 bases are shared with TRBD1. Germline V gene data show CDR1 as SQVTM and CDR2 as ANQGSEA. Trimming at V came to 6 bases and at J to 1 base, leaving 5 bases not matched to a gene. This CDR3 region has 14 residues. Here the CDR3 reads CSVAGTGGSYEQYF. DNA of the CDR3: TGCAGCGTGGCCGGGACAGGGGGATCCTACGAGCAGTACTTC.

The rearrangement links TRBV18 to TRBJ1-5, with TRBD1 matching over 9 bases. The length of the CDR3 is 14 residues. The junction had 4 bases not matched to a gene; V was cut back by 4 bases and J by 6 bases. Germline assignment: CDR1 KGHSH and CDR2 LQKENI. CDR3 residues: CASSHGQGPQPQHF. CDR3 nucleotides: TGTGCCAGCTCACACGGACAGGGGCCTCAGCCCCAGCATTTT. Variable domain in full (rest from reference TRBV18 and TRBJ1-5): NAGVMQNPRHLVRRRGQEARLRCSPMKGHSHVYWYRQLPEEGLKFMVYLQKENIIDESGMPKERFSAEFPKEGPSILRIQQVVRGDSAAYFCASSHGQGPQPQHFGDGTRLSIL.

The chain couples TRBV7-6 to TRBJ1-6; 9 bases are shared with TRBD1. The CDR3 totals 14 residues. J lost 7 bases, V lost 4 bases, and 2 bases had no gene match. Looked up from germline, CDR1 is SGHVS and CDR2 is FNYEAQ. The DNA of the CDR3 is TGTGCCAGCAGCTCGACAGGGGGGAATTCACCCCTCCACTTT. This encodes CASSSTGGNSPLHF. Full variable domain (missing parts from reference TRBV7-6 and TRBJ1-6): GAGVSQSPRYKVTKRGQDVALRCDPISGHVSLYWYRQALGQGPEFLTYFNYEAQQDKSGLPNDRFSAERPEGSISTLTIQRTEQRDSAMYRCASSSTGGNSPLHFGNGTRLTVT.

The chain joins TRBV10-1 to TRBJ2-3, with D perhaps TRBD1 (5 bases). V gave up 0 bases and J gave up 1 base, with 14 bases separating them. The CDR3 is 17 amino acids. Germline loops: CDR1 WNHNN, CDR2 SYGVQD (reference sequence). The CDR3 loop is CASSESGWAGCTDTQYF. For the CDR3, the DNA is TGCGCCAGCAGTGAGTCAGGGTGGGCAGGGTGCACAGATACGCAGTATTTT.

The chain employs TRBV28 and TRBJ2-1; D call uncertain. The CDR3 is made up of 15 amino acids. Per germline, CDR1 MDHEN and CDR2 SYDVKM. V lost 3 bases, J lost 5 bases, and 14 bases lay in between. This CDR3 reads CASSFYQQTNNEQFF. The CDR3 DNA sequence: TGTGCCAGCAGTTTTTATCAACAGACGAACAATGAGCAGTTCTTC.

The genes are TRBV24-1 and TRBJ2-1; D possibly corresponds to TRBD2 (6 bases). The V and J ends lost 4 bases and 2 bases respectively, with 14 bases between them. The CDR3 is made up of 16 amino acids. Germline CDR1 KGHDR, CDR2 SFDVKD. The CDR3 DNA sequence: TGTGCCACCAGTGAGTCCGGGACTGGGGCCTACAATGAGCAGTTCTTC. Protein sequence: CATSESGTGAYNEQFF.

The chain recombines TRBV5-1 with TRBJ2-1, with 12 nucleotides matching TRBD2. The CDR3 covers 15 residues. Per the germline V gene, CDR1 is SGHRS and CDR2 is YFSETQ. The junction had 3 bases not matched to a gene; V was cut back by 3 bases and J by 5 bases. The CDR3 is CASSSTSGGHNEQFF. The CDR3 nucleotides read TGCGCCAGCAGCTCAACTAGCGGGGGGCACAATGAGCAGTTCTTC.

This chain uses TRBV4-3 with TRBJ2-7, with 9 positions matching TRBD1. The V gene end was trimmed by 0 bases and the J gene end by 7 bases; junction bases not matched to a gene: 13. Germline V gives CDR1 LGHNA, CDR2 YSLEER. CDR3 length: 17 residues. This CDR3 reads CASSQDIVQTGGGEQYF. The CDR3 DNA sequence: TGCGCCAGCAGCCAAGATATAGTCCAGACAGGGGGTGGAGAGCAGTACTTC.

This rearrangement joins TRBV7-2 to TRBJ2-7; 12 positions agree with TRBD1. The CDR3 runs 14 residues. Losses at the gene ends were 5 bases for V and 7 bases for J; bases not matched to a gene: 6. Germline assignment: CDR1 SGHTA and CDR2 FQGNSA. The CDR3 sequence: CASSPGTGGREQYF. CDR3 nucleotides: TGTGCCAGCAGCCCCGGGACAGGGGGCAGAGAGCAGTACTTC.

This chain connects TRBV7-8 to TRBJ1-1, with TRBD1 matching 9 bases. Germline CDR1 and CDR2: SGHVS and FQNEAQ. The CDR3 covers 14 residues. J gave up 7 bases and V 5 bases, and 8 bases lay outside the gene matches. The CDR3 sequence: CASSLRDRVIEAFF. In nucleotides, the CDR3 is TGTGCCAGCAGCCTAAGGGACAGGGTCATTGAAGCTTTCTTT.

The chain joins TRBV18 to TRBJ1-5; TRBD1 agrees at 10 bases. Germline V lookup: CDR1 KGHSH, CDR2 LQKENI. V was clipped by 6 bases and J by 7 bases; unmatched bases: 3. The CDR3 runs to 13 residues. The CDR3 sequence is CASSDRGLQPQHF. The CDR3 nucleotides are TGTGCCAGCTCTGACAGGGGGCTGCAGCCCCAGCATTTT. Full variable domain (outside the CDR3, taken from reference TRBV18 and TRBJ1-5): NAGVMQNPRHLVRRRGQEARLRCSPMKGHSHVYWYRQLPEEGLKFMVYLQKENIIDESGMPKERFSAEFPKEGPSILRIQQVVRGDSAAYFCASSDRGLQPQHFGDGTRLSIL.

This sequence joins TRBV6-5 and TRBJ2-7; 9 bases match TRBD2. The CDR3 is 13 residues long. Per the germline V gene, CDR1 is MNHEY and CDR2 is SVGAGI. Germline trimming cut 6 bases from V and 6 bases from J; bases unmatched to any gene: 6. In DNA, the CDR3 is TGTGCCAGCAGGCTAGCGGGGCGGGGCGAGCAGTACTTC. Protein product: CASRLAGRGEQYF.

The J gene is TRBJ2-7, the V gene TRBV10-3, with D perhaps TRBD2 (7 bases). Germline V gives CDR1 ENHRY, CDR2 SYGVKD. The CDR3 sequence is 14 residues long. V shed 3 bases and J shed 5 bases, with 14 bases lying between them. The CDR3 sequence is CAISDRGAGDEQYF. The DNA of the CDR3 is TGTGCCATCAGTGATAGGGGGGCGGGAGACGAGCAGTACTTC.

V gene TRBV2 combines with J gene TRBJ2-7; 11 positions match TRBD2. V gave up 4 bases and J gave up 3 bases; unmatched junction bases: 2. Looked up from germline, CDR1 is SNHLY and CDR2 is FYNNEI. The CDR3 covers 14 residues. CDR3: CASSGLAGYYEQYF. CDR3 coding DNA: TGTGCCAGCAGTGGACTAGCGGGGTACTACGAGCAGTACTTC.